Following are 11 T cell receptor beta chains from one sample sequenced in a study of blood T cells in healthy people across ages. With a J-beta primer mix and a sample-barcoded 5' primer, a second PCR ran 7 to 11 cycles. TCRdb re-called the 5' RACE reads through MiXCR, storing one row per CDR3 protein. Here the sample spans some 1.7 million distinct CDR3 sequences, roughly 27% being singletons. What was sequenced was blood. These receptors originate from a woman aged 25 to 45 in good health.

This clonotype was found a few times. The chain couples TRBV19 to TRBJ2-1, with D perhaps matching TRBD2 (7 bases). CDR1 and CDR2 (germline): LNHDA, SQIVND (reference sequence). Trimming shortened V by 5 bases and J by 7 bases, and 21 bases separated the two germline ends. The CDR3 loop spans 16 amino acids. CDR3: CASSPVRGGDYNEQFF. The CDR3 DNA is TGTGCCAGTAGTCCCGTTAGGGGGGGTGACTATAATGAGCAGTTCTTC.

This clonotype was seen a handful of times. An end of the junction differs from the germline gene, which may be a read error. The chain uses TRBV7-9 and TRBJ2-2; a weak D match, TRBD1 (5 bases). Per the germline V gene, CDR1 is SEHNR and CDR2 is FQNEAQ (reference sequence). This CDR3 is 16 amino acids long. CDR3 region: CAGSLGLGPGTGELFF. The DNA for the CDR3 is TGTGCCGGCAGCTTAGGGCTGGGGCCGGGCACCGGGGAGCTGTTTTTT.

This sequence joins TRBV15 and TRBJ2-4; maybe TRBD1 (5 bases). The closer fit of TRBJ2-7 to the DNA end suggests the J call may be wrong. CDR1 and CDR2 (germline): LNHNV, YYDKDF (reference sequence). The CDR3 runs 16 residues. Here the CDR3 reads CATSRAPSWGGYEQYF. The CDR3, as DNA: TGTGCCACCAGCAGAGCCCCCTCGTGGGGCGGCTACGAGCAGTACTTC.

On this clonotype itself: The CDR3 does not end in the conserved phenylalanine or tryptophan, so this is likely a read error. This sequence joins TRBV3-1 and TRBJ2-3, with 9 positions matching TRBD1. The CDR3 totals 17 residues. Trimming cost V 3 bases and J 1 base; bases outside gene matches: 8. Germline V gene data show CDR1 as LGHDT and CDR2 as YNNKEL (reference sequence). CDR3 region: CASSHPPGQGRTDTQYV. CDR3 nucleotide sequence: TGTGCCAGCAGCCATCCACCGGGACAGGGCCGCACAGATACGCAGTATGTT.

V gene TRBV2 combines with J gene TRBJ1-2; no firm D call. Germline V gives CDR1 SNHLY, CDR2 FYNNEI. V lost 10 bases and J 7 bases, leaving 19 bases between the germline ends. This CDR3 comprises 13 residues. The CDR3 sequence: CATLPVRWGGYTF. The CDR3 DNA reads TGTGCCACTCTTCCTGTAAGATGGGGTGGCTACACCTTC.

This clonotype came up many times. The DNA for the CDR3 is TGTGCCAGCAGTGAACTAGGGACAGCCGTCTCCTACGAGCAGTACTTC. Protein product: CASSELGTAVSYEQYF. The chain recombines TRBV6-1 with TRBJ2-7, with 7 bases matching TRBD1. There are 16 residues in the CDR3. With 2 bases clipped from V and 0 bases from J, the junction kept 7 bases outside the gene matches. CDR1 is MNHNS and CDR2 is SASEGT in the germline V gene.

This clonotype has a handful of counts. The chain joins TRBV9 to TRBJ1-6; 7 positions match TRBD1. CDR1 SGDLS and CDR2 YYNGEE come from the germline V gene. This CDR3 has 14 residues. Trimming cost V 6 bases and J 10 bases; bases outside gene matches: 10. The CDR3 spells CASNSAGGSSPLHF. The CDR3 DNA reads TGTGCCAGCAACTCAGCAGGGGGGAGCTCACCCCTCCACTTT.

This clonotype was seen more than once but under ten times. V and J are TRBV27 and TRBJ1-2; D uncertain. V dropped 5 bases and J dropped 11 bases, with 12 bases sitting between them. From germline, CDR1 is MNHEY and CDR2 SMNVEV (reference sequence). The CDR3 is made up of 11 amino acids. The CDR3 DNA reads as TGTGCCAGCAGTCAAGGACTTCGGTACACCTTC. This translates into CASSQGLRYTF.

V gene TRBV5-5 combines with J gene TRBJ2-7; D is undetermined. The ends were cut back, 0 bases at V and 0 bases at J, with 10 bases in the middle. Germline V lookup: CDR1 SGHKS, CDR2 YYEKEE (reference sequence). The CDR3 consists of 15 residues. The CDR3 loop reads CASSLGLWSSYEQYF. The CDR3 region has the DNA TGTGCCAGCAGCTTGGGTCTCTGGTCCTCCTACGAGCAGTACTTC.

The chain is built from TRBV5-1 and TRBJ2-5; 9 nucleotides match TRBD2. Losses at the gene ends were 0 bases for V and 5 bases for J; bases not matched to a gene: 8. The CDR3 consists of 16 residues. Germline values: CDR1 SGHRS, CDR2 YFSETQ. This CDR3 reads CASSLAPAGGGETQYF. DNA of the CDR3: TGCGCCAGCAGCTTGGCCCCAGCGGGGGGCGGGGAGACCCAGTACTTC.

This clonotype has just one count. The chain carries TRBV5-1 and TRBJ1-6; TRBD1 might be the D (6 bases). The germline gives CDR1 SGHRS, CDR2 YFSETQ. V was clipped by 0 bases and J by 9 bases, with 13 bases between them. The CDR3 runs 15 residues. The CDR3 region is CASSLEVGQSSPLHF. CDR3 nucleotides: TGCGCCAGCAGCTTGGAAGTGGGACAAAGTTCACCCCTCCACTTT.